The TCR beta chain under discussion was sequenced for a study of T cell repertoires in cytomegalovirus infection. Each CDR3 protein gets one entry after TCRdb re-called the reads with MiXCR. The table shows about a million distinct CDR3 sequences, with about a third occurring only once. Trimming shortened V by 10 bases and J by 0 bases, and 13 bases separated the two germline ends. Germline values: CDR1 SGHTA, CDR2 FQGNSA. The CDR3 covers 14 residues. Concerning this clonotype: Its antigen is unidentified. This may come from a read error, since a much larger clone is one base off.

The J gene is TRBJ1-3, the V gene TRBV7-2; D unclear. Sequenced material: cultured CD8+ T cells from PBMCs, taken from culture after CMV antigen stimulation. The sequence came from a human donor in good health (CMV status not recorded). Some clones in this sample may be carry-over from other donors' samples. CDR3: CANIKPDSGNTIYF. The CDR3 DNA reads TGTGCCAACATCAAACCAGACTCTGGAAACACCATATATTTT. Looking up the rest from reference TRBV7-2 and TRBJ1-3 gives the full variable domain: GAGVSQSPSNKVTEKGKDVELRCDPISGHTALYWYRQSLGQGLEFLIYFQGNSAPDKSGLPSDRFSAERTGGSVSTLTIQRTQQEDSAVYLCANIKPDSGNTIYFGEGSWLTVV.